The next 24 T cell receptor beta chains were all read from a single sample in a study of regulatory T cells in long-lasting Graves disease. Construction of the TCR beta libraries employed iRepertoire HTBI primers in conjunction with Arm-PCR of CDR3 regions. TCRdb reprocessed the multiplex PCR reads with MiXCR, giving one entry per CDR3 protein. This sample carries approximately 290,000 distinct CDR3 sequences, approximately 20% of them seen once, and the ten largest clones take 56%. This sample's time point: persistent/refractory GD, antithyroid drugs over 5 years with positive TRAb. After RNA was extracted from PBMCs, the TCR library was made from it. The sample in question was peripheral blood mononuclear cells (PBMCs), obtained when the disease was refractory, from a patient treated with antithyroid drugs. All receptors come from a female donor with Graves disease.

This chain joins TRBV27 and TRBJ1-6, with 8 bases fitting TRBD1. The germline V gene has CDR1 MNHEY and CDR2 SMNVEV (reference sequence). The CDR3 loop spans 16 amino acids. The trim removed 5 bases at V and 7 bases at J, leaving 10 bases unmatched. The CDR3 loop reads CASSDGQGAQNSPLHF. The CDR3 DNA follows: TGTGCCAGCAGTGACGGACAGGGAGCGCAAAATTCACCCCTCCACTTT.

Points on this clonotype: This may be a read error, as it is one base from a much larger clone. The chain carries TRBV28 and TRBJ2-4, with 7 bases lining up with TRBD1. Germline V lookup: CDR1 MDHEN, CDR2 SYDVKM. The CDR3 is 14 residues long. V was clipped by 8 bases and J by 6 bases; unmatched bases: 10. The CDR3 region is CASPRDRRGNIQYF. The CDR3 DNA follows: TGTGCCAGCCCCAGGGACAGAAGGGGAAACATTCAGTACTTC.

This clonotype showed up just a few times. The chain couples TRBV7-2 to TRBJ2-6; D call uncertain. This CDR3 spans 17 amino acids. V was pared by 3 bases and J by 0 bases, with 12 bases between. Germline V CDR1 and CDR2: SGHTA, FQGNSA. CDR3 DNA sequence: TGTGCCAGCAGCTTCCTCCATGTCCGCTCTGGGGCCAACGTCCTGACTTTC. Translation: CASSFLHVRSGANVLTF.

This clonotype appeared a few times. The gene calls are TRBV7-9 and TRBJ1-1, with unresolved D. The V and J ends lost 7 bases and 7 bases respectively, with 10 bases between them. CDR1 is SEHNR and CDR2 is FQNEAQ in the germline V gene (reference sequence). The CDR3 has 11 amino acids. CDR3 protein: CASTDEGEAFF. In DNA form, the CDR3 reads TGTGCCAGCACCGACGAGGGTGAAGCTTTCTTT. The variable domain in full, with the rest retrieved from reference TRBV7-9 and TRBJ1-1, is DTGVSQNPRHKITKRGQNVTFRCDPISEHNRLYWYRQTLGQGPEFLTYFQNEAQLEKSRLLSDRFSAERPKGSFSTLEIQRTEQGDSAMYLCASTDEGEAFFGQGTRLTVV.

A note on this clonotype: A much bigger clone sits one base away, suggesting this may be a read error. J is TRBJ1-2 and V is TRBV6-1; D remains unclear. This CDR3 region has 13 residues. V lost 10 bases, J lost 7 bases, and 19 bases lay in between. The V gene's germline CDR1 is MNHNS and CDR2 SASEGT. CDR3: CATMEGATSGYTF. CDR3 nucleotides: TGTGCCACCATGGAGGGCGCAACCAGTGGCTACACCTTC.

The chain couples TRBV11-2 to TRBJ1-3; D unresolved. Trimming shortened V by 0 bases and J by 0 bases, and 6 bases separated the two germline ends. This CDR3 has 15 amino acids. Germline CDR1 SGHAT, CDR2 FQNNGV. In DNA form, the CDR3 reads TGTGCCAGCAGCTTAGAACCCCACTCTGGAAACACCATATATTTT. Residues: CASSLEPHSGNTIYF.

A few counts support this clonotype. The chain links TRBV7-9 to TRBJ2-2; D possibly matches TRBD1 or TRBD2 (7 bases each). CDR3 length: 14 residues. The germline gives CDR1 SEHNR, CDR2 FQNEAQ (reference sequence). V dropped 5 bases and J dropped 6 bases, with 13 bases sitting between them. The CDR3 reads CASSKRDRAGELFF. The CDR3 nucleotides read TGTGCCAGCAGCAAGCGGGACAGAGCCGGGGAGCTGTTTTTT.

The rearrangement uses TRBV7-9 and TRBJ2-7, with D unclear. CDR1 SEHNR and CDR2 FQNEAQ come from the germline V gene (reference sequence). The CDR3 spans 14 residues. V was trimmed by 1 base and J by 3 bases, leaving 10 bases between them. The CDR3 nucleotides read TGTGCCAGCAGCTTAGGGTCACAAGTCTACGAGCAGTACTTC. Protein sequence: CASSLGSQVYEQYF.

This clonotype was observed at least ten times. The chain joins TRBV7-2 to TRBJ2-5, with 9 nucleotides matching TRBD1. The CDR3 consists of 14 residues. Unmatched junction bases numbered 2, after V lost 3 bases and J lost 3 bases. Germline V CDR1 and CDR2: SGHTA, FQGNSA. CDR3: CASSFRTGEETQYF. In DNA form, the CDR3 reads TGTGCCAGCAGCTTTAGGACAGGGGAAGAGACCCAGTACTTC.

This clonotype was detected a few times. This chain joins TRBV16 and TRBJ1-2, with no clear D. Trimming stripped 2 bases from V and 4 bases from J, with 8 bases between. Germline CDR1 and CDR2: KGHSY and FQNENV. The CDR3 loop spans 13 amino acids. CDR3: CASSQATTYGYTF. The CDR3 DNA sequence: TGTGCCAGCAGCCAAGCAACGACCTATGGCTACACCTTC.

At least ten counts were recorded for this clonotype. This chain connects TRBV28 to TRBJ2-2; 7 bases are a match to TRBD2. V was pared by 2 bases and J by 3 bases, with 3 bases of the junction left unmatched. Germline lookup yields CDR1 MDHEN and CDR2 SYDVKM. The CDR3 loop spans 15 amino acids. CDR3 nucleotides: TGTGCCAGCAGTTTAGCTCTAGCGGACACCGGGGAGCTGTTTTTT. Amino acids: CASSLALADTGELFF.

The sample holds many counts of this clonotype. The chain links TRBV30 to TRBJ1-1; TRBD1 is a possible D gene (5 bases). CDR1 and CDR2 from the germline V gene are GTSNPN and SVGIG (reference sequence). This CDR3 is built from 14 residues. V shed 4 bases and J shed 3 bases, with 15 bases lying between them. CDR3 sequence: CAWNDRPIHTEAFF. In nucleotides, the CDR3 is TGTGCCTGGAATGACAGACCGATCCACACTGAAGCTTTCTTT.

This clonotype was found once. A much larger clone differs from this one at a single base, so this may be a read error. This chain connects TRBV28 to TRBJ2-5; the match to TRBD2 covers 11 bases. Germline V gene sequence: CDR1 MDHEN, CDR2 SYDVKM. After removal of 9 bases from V and 7 bases from J, the junction contained 7 bases not matched to a gene. This CDR3 is built from 13 residues. The CDR3 sequence is CASRLAGKGTQYF. For the CDR3, the DNA is TGTGCCAGTCGACTAGCGGGAAAAGGGACCCAGTACTTC.

In its sample, this clonotype was seen many times. This chain uses TRBV28 with TRBJ1-1, with D possibly matching TRBD1 (5 bases). This CDR3 region has 15 residues. The germline V gene encodes CDR1 MDHEN and CDR2 SYDVKM. Deletions cut 4 bases from V and 1 base from J, with 13 bases between. CDR3 sequence (DNA): TGTGCCAGCAGTTCCCCTATGACAGCGAACACTGAAGCTTTCTTT. Its protein is CASSSPMTANTEAFF.

This clonotype was counted at least ten times. This chain connects TRBV20-1 to TRBJ2-7; TRBD2 aligns across 7 bases. J gave up 2 bases and V 1 base, and 8 bases lay outside the gene matches. Germline CDR1 reads DFQATT; CDR2 reads SNEGSKA (reference sequence). This CDR3 region has 15 residues. The CDR3 DNA is TGCAGTGCTAGAGGGATACGGGAGGCCACCTACGAGCAGTACTTC. This encodes CSARGIREATYEQYF.

This clonotype occurred many times. The J gene is TRBJ2-5, the V gene TRBV12-3 or TRBV12-4, with no clear D. The V end lost 7 bases, the J end lost 5 bases, and 8 bases lay between the germline ends. The CDR3 contains 11 residues. The chain's CDR3 is CASTLGETQYF. Written as DNA, the CDR3 is TGTGCCAGCACCCTTGGGGAGACCCAGTACTTC.

The chain uses TRBV6-2 or TRBV6-3 and TRBJ2-7; D may be TRBD1 (6 bases). The V gene's germline CDR1 is MNHEY and CDR2 SVGEGT. V was shortened by 5 bases and J by 3 bases, with 11 bases between the two germline ends. The CDR3 runs 13 residues. The CDR3 sequence: CASSEAGDYEQYF. Here the CDR3 DNA reads TGTGCCAGCAGTGAGGCAGGGGACTACGAGCAGTACTTC.

This chain connects TRBV7-2 to TRBJ2-5; 12 nucleotides line up with TRBD1. This CDR3 has 16 amino acids. Trimming cost V 4 bases and J 5 bases; bases outside gene matches: 8. Germline values: CDR1 SGHTA, CDR2 FQGNSA. CDR3 DNA sequence: TGTGCCAGCAGCTGGTTCGGGACAGGGGGCGTTGAGACCCAGTACTTC. It translates to CASSWFGTGGVETQYF.

This clonotype was observed at least ten times. The chain recombines TRBV3-1 with TRBJ2-7, with 8 bases matching TRBD2. The germline gives CDR1 LGHDT, CDR2 YNNKEL (reference sequence). The CDR3 length is 14 residues. V lost 4 bases to trimming and J lost 6 bases; unmatched junction nucleotides: 8. The CDR3 region has the DNA TGTGCCAGCAGCCTCAGCGGGAGACTGTTCGAGCAGTACTTC. Encoded protein: CASSLSGRLFEQYF.

V is TRBV20-1 and J is TRBJ1-5; 7 bases agree with TRBD1. V lost 3 bases to trimming and J lost 0 bases; unmatched junction nucleotides: 8. The CDR3 extends over 16 amino acids. From germline, CDR1 is DFQATT and CDR2 SNEGSKA (reference sequence). CDR3 region: CSASWAGTASNQPQHF. The CDR3 DNA follows: TGCAGTGCTAGTTGGGCGGGGACAGCTAGCAATCAGCCCCAGCATTTT.

This clonotype was found many times. This chain uses TRBV5-1 with TRBJ1-1; D not certain. Trimming pared 4 bases from V and 1 base from J, leaving 8 bases between. Germline-derived CDR1 and CDR2 are SGHRS and YFSETQ. The length of the CDR3 is 13 residues. CDR3 in amino acids: CASSTIGNTEAFF. The DNA of the CDR3 is TGCGCCAGCAGCACAATAGGGAACACTGAAGCTTTCTTT.

This clonotype has a handful of counts. The rearrangement joins TRBV7-3 to TRBJ2-5; 7 bases are a match to TRBD2. Germline V lookup: CDR1 SGHTA, CDR2 FQGTGA. V was pared by 5 bases and J by 0 bases, with 6 bases of the junction left unmatched. The CDR3 is 15 amino acids. As DNA, the CDR3 is TGTGCCAGCAGCGATGGGACTACCGACCAAGAGACCCAGTACTTC. It translates to CASSDGTTDQETQYF.

J is TRBJ1-2 and V is TRBV4-3; the D is unclear. Germline-derived CDR1 and CDR2 are LGHNA and YSLEER. The CDR3 is made up of 14 amino acids. V shed 0 bases and J shed 8 bases, with 13 bases lying between them. The CDR3 spells CASSQDSGFGGYTF. The CDR3 bases are TGCGCCAGCAGCCAAGATTCCGGGTTTGGCGGCTACACCTTC.

The sample holds a few counts of this clonotype. The chain uses TRBV9 and TRBJ1-1, with D perhaps TRBD1 (6 bases). The CDR3 runs 14 residues. The germline CDR1 and CDR2 sequences are SGDLS and YYNGEE. V lost 4 bases to trimming and J lost 1 base, with 11 bases between them. CDR3 loop: CASSPTTGNTEAFF. The CDR3, as DNA: TGTGCCAGCAGCCCAACGACAGGGAACACTGAAGCTTTCTTT.